This TCR beta chain came from a study of immune evolution from preneoplasia to lung adenocarcinoma. This clone was detected only a few times. What it recognizes is unknown. Sequencing was performed with immunoSEQ multiplex PCR; in TCRdb, only in-frame clones are kept and a portion is missing. Among over 3,000 clones listed, 65% to 90% were seen once. Resections took place in Japan or China from about 2014 to 2018. H&E slides confirmed each diagnosis, reviewed by two pathologists independently. Study conclusions and caveats: Normal lung had the highest top T cell clone frequencies. Compared with EGFR-mutant or double wild-type lesions, KRAS-mutant nodules were more clonal.

Trimming removed 4 bases at V and 5 bases at J, with 15 bases between. Germline CDR1 is LGHNA and CDR2 is YNFKEQ. This CDR3 comprises 16 residues. The chain links TRBV4-2 to TRBJ1-6; no clear D. The TCR sequence derives from a person aged 45 to 59 with lung adenocarcinoma. The sample consisted of FFPE invasive lung adenocarcinoma tissue. In nucleotides, the CDR3 is TGTGCCAGCAGCCGCTCGCAAACCCGGGATAATTCACCCCTCCACTTT. Encoded protein: CASSRSQTRDNSPLHF.